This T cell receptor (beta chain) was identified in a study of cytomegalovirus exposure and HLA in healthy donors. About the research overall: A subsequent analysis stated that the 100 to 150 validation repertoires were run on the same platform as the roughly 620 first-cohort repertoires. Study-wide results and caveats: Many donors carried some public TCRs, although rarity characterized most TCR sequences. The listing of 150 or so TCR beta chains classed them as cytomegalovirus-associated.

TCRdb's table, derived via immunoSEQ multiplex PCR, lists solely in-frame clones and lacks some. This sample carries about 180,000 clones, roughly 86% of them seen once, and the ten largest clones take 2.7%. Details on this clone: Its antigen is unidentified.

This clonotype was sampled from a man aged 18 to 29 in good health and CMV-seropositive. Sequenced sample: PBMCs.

CDR3: CAWSAGSYEQYF. The CDR3 DNA is TGTGCCTGGAGTGCGGGCTCCTACGAGCAGTACTTC. The genes are TRBV30 and TRBJ2-7, with D unclear. Deletions cut 1 base from V and 0 bases from J, with 4 bases between. This CDR3 spans 12 amino acids. Germline CDR1 and CDR2: GTSNPN and SVGIG (reference sequence). Full variable domain (rest looked up from reference TRBV30 and TRBJ2-7): SQTIHQWPATLVQPVGSPLSLECTVEGTSNPNLYWYRQAAGRGLQLLFYSVGIGQISSEVPQNLSASRPQDRQFILSSKKLLLSDSGFYLCAWSAGSYEQYFGPGTRLTVT.